This TCR beta chain was sequenced in a study of identifying expanded T cells in peripheral blood. This clone was picked up one time. Produced via immunoSEQ multiplex PCR; TCRdb's table is partial and in-frame only. The repertoire includes some 77,000 clones, 88% of them detected once, and under 20% sits in the top ten. The sequencing sample was made of blood. This TCR derives from a person between 18 and 75 years old in good health.

CDR3 protein: CASSLPLYEQYF. The CDR3 region has the DNA TGTGCCAGCAGCTTGCCCCTATACGAGCAGTACTTC. The chain employs TRBV11-2 and TRBJ2-7, with no clear D. The CDR3 consists of 12 residues. Trimming took off 3 bases at V and 4 bases at J, with 7 bases between the two ends. Germline lookup yields CDR1 SGHAT and CDR2 FQNNGV.